The clone carrying this T cell receptor (beta chain) was counted a few times. Its target is unknown. Sorting that relied on CD45RO/CCR7/CD25/CD127/CD95/CD27 yielded CD4+ naive, central memory, regulatory and stem cell-like memory cells. Expressed TCRB transcripts were sequenced, since all the RNA that had been isolated was reverse transcribed. Method: immunoSEQ multiplex PCR; TCRdb's copy keeps in-frame clones and lacks some. The profile shows hundreds of thousands of clones, about 14% of them singletons. Germline loops: CDR1 SNHLY, CDR2 FYNNEI. V was cut by 5 bases and J by 3 bases, with 7 bases left in between. The length of the CDR3 is 12 residues. The entry originates in a study of beta chain features in type 1 diabetes. Findings and limits, study-wide: A greater similarity of naive, central memory and Treg TCRB repertoires was seen among patients than among healthy donors. Equally in patients and controls, shorter templates might have been favored by PCR. In every one of the four CD4+ subsets, TCRB CDR3s were moderately but significantly shorter in Type 1 diabetes patients.

Sequencing was performed on naive CD4+ T cells from blood. The rearrangement joins TRBV2 to TRBJ2-5, with D hard to call. The receptor was isolated from a man between 18 and 35 years old in good health. The CDR3 nucleotides read TGTGCCAGCAGTACAGACGAAGAGACCCAGTACTTC. Translation gives CASSTDEETQYF.